These 21 T cell receptor beta chains were all obtained from the same sample, sequenced in a study of T-cell reconstitution after alpha-beta-depleted transplantation in children. For TCRbeta, the library was prepared with unique molecular identifiers. TCRdb passed the PCR reads through MiXCR, listing each CDR3 protein once. The table shows approximately 350,000 distinct CDR3 sequences, with about a tenth occurring only once. The material was PBMCs from the stem cell graft donor, obtained from the stem cell graft. These receptors originate from a human donor who donated a stem cell graft to a child with acute lymphoblastic leukemia.

This chain links TRBV7-3 with TRBJ2-5, with 9 bases that match TRBD2. V trimming: 1 base; J trimming: 5 bases; junction bases outside the gene matches: 5. This CDR3 is built from 15 residues. CDR1 is SGHTA, CDR2 FQGTGA, per germline. CDR3 amino acids: CASSLKPGLAETQYF. The DNA of the CDR3 is TGTGCCAGCAGCTTAAAGCCGGGACTAGCCGAGACCCAGTACTTC.

The V call is TRBV20-1, the J call TRBJ2-2; 9 positions match TRBD2. The CDR3 consists of 16 residues. The germline CDR1 and CDR2 sequences are DFQATT and SNEGSKA (reference sequence). The junction had 8 bases not matched to a gene; V was cut back by 2 bases and J by 4 bases. Here the CDR3 DNA reads TGCAGTGCTAGATCAGCAGGGACTAGCCTCACCGGGGAGCTGTTTTTT. It encodes CSARSAGTSLTGELFF.

This clonotype was seen at least ten times. The rearrangement links TRBV27 to TRBJ2-5, with 9 bases fitting TRBD1. Germline CDR1 is MNHEY and CDR2 is SMNVEV (reference sequence). The V segment lost 5 bases and the J segment 4 bases; nucleotides outside the gene matches: 5. This CDR3 is 14 amino acids long. CDR3: CASSRYRGRETQYF. Written as DNA, the CDR3 is TGTGCCAGCAGTCGGTACAGGGGGCGAGAGACCCAGTACTTC.

The V call is TRBV4-1, the J call TRBJ2-7; 8 bases map to TRBD2. The CDR3 consists of 16 residues. The J segment lost 3 bases and the V segment lost 0 bases, leaving 7 bases of the junction unmatched. Germline CDR1 MGHRA, CDR2 YSYEKL. The DNA for the CDR3 is TGCGCCAGCAGCCAAGAGCTTAGCGGGAAATACTACGAGCAGTACTTC. Residues: CASSQELSGKYYEQYF.

The chain uses TRBV12-3 or TRBV12-4 and TRBJ2-2; TRBD2 agrees at 9 bases. The V and J ends lost 3 bases and 6 bases, in that order; junction bases with no gene match: 8. This CDR3 has 16 amino acids. CDR3 region: CASSFALREGAGELFF. The CDR3 coding sequence is TGTGCCAGCAGTTTCGCTCTGCGGGAGGGCGCCGGGGAGCTGTTTTTT.

This clonotype showed up just a few times. V is TRBV6-2 or TRBV6-3 and J is TRBJ1-2; weak D call: TRBD1 (5 bases). The ends were cut back, 1 base at V and 5 bases at J, with 14 bases in the middle. The CDR3 consists of 15 residues. The germline V gene encodes CDR1 MNHEY and CDR2 SVGEGT. CDR3 sequence: CASSYFAGSVYGYTF. In nucleotides, the CDR3 is TGTGCCAGCAGTTACTTTGCAGGGAGCGTGTATGGCTACACCTTC.

The chain couples TRBV7-3 to TRBJ2-1; no reliable D call. Germline assignment: CDR1 SGHTA and CDR2 FQGTGA. The CDR3 runs to 12 residues. V lost 1 base, J lost 10 bases, and 8 bases lay in between. The CDR3 sequence is CASSLNRAEQFF. CDR3 nucleotides: TGTGCCAGCAGCTTAAATAGGGCAGAGCAGTTCTTC.

This clonotype was observed at least ten times. The chain recombines TRBV5-1 with TRBJ1-1; 7 nucleotides agree with TRBD1. Unmatched junction bases numbered 3, after V lost 3 bases and J lost 1 base. The V gene's germline CDR1 is SGHRS and CDR2 YFSETQ. CDR3 size: 14 residues. The CDR3 reads CASSSGQRNTEAFF. CDR3 DNA: TGCGCCAGCAGCTCGGGACAGAGGAACACTGAAGCTTTCTTT.

This clonotype was seen only a few times. The DNA of the CDR3 is TGTGCCAGCAGTTATTCTTTAGACAGGGGGCTCGACGAGCAGTACTTC. It specifies CASSYSLDRGLDEQYF. The V gene is TRBV6-5, the J gene TRBJ2-7, with 10 bases identical to TRBD1. V shed 3 bases and J 5 bases; nucleotides not matched to a gene: 10. The CDR3 totals 16 residues. The germline CDR1 and CDR2 sequences are MNHEY and SVGAGI.

The chain recombines TRBV27 with TRBJ2-2, with D possibly matching TRBD2 (5 bases). Germline V gene sequence: CDR1 MNHEY, CDR2 SMNVEV (reference sequence). The CDR3 totals 16 residues. V lost 5 bases and J lost 3, with 16 bases in between. CDR3 region: CASSPRDWRDTGELFF. The CDR3 nucleotides read TGTGCCAGCAGTCCCCGTGACTGGCGGGACACCGGGGAGCTGTTTTTT.

This clonotype was recorded many times. The chain links TRBV6-4 to TRBJ2-2; D remains ambiguous. Per the germline V gene, CDR1 is MRHNA and CDR2 is SNTAGT. V shed 0 bases and J shed 6 bases, with 5 bases lying between them. The CDR3 length is 13 residues. Here the CDR3 reads CASSDSVSGELFF. The CDR3 nucleotides are TGTGCCAGCAGTGACTCAGTTTCCGGGGAGCTGTTTTTT.

This clonotype was counted between two and nine times. This rearrangement joins TRBV7-3 to TRBJ2-3; 11 bases are shared with TRBD2. The V gene's germline CDR1 is SGHTA and CDR2 FQGTGA. The CDR3 has 16 residues. After removal of 5 bases from V and 5 bases from J, the junction contained 9 bases not matched to a gene. The CDR3 DNA reads TGTGCCAGCAGCCTGGGACTAGCGGAGGGGGGAGATACGCAGTATTTT. This codes for CASSLGLAEGGDTQYF.

The rearrangement uses TRBV3-1 and TRBJ2-3; TRBD2 matches at 8 bases. The germline gives CDR1 LGHDT, CDR2 YNNKEL (reference sequence). This CDR3 spans 17 amino acids. J lost 1 base, V lost 0 bases, and 6 bases had no gene match. The CDR3 protein is CASSQDSREGGTDTQYF. The CDR3 coding sequence is TGTGCCAGCAGCCAAGATTCTCGGGAGGGGGGCACAGATACGCAGTATTTT.

This clonotype was recorded a few times. The gene calls are TRBV5-1 and TRBJ2-7, with 9 bases fitting TRBD1. Germline V lookup: CDR1 SGHRS, CDR2 YFSETQ. Germline trimming cut 4 bases from V and 7 bases from J; bases unmatched to any gene: 3. This CDR3 comprises 12 residues. CDR3 nucleotides: TGCGCCAGCAGCCACAGGGGGCGGGAGCAGTACTTC. Amino acid sequence: CASSHRGREQYF.

This clonotype was recorded many times. The chain joins TRBV5-6 to TRBJ1-5; D remains unclear. V lost 0 bases and J lost 7, with 8 bases in between. CDR3 length: 13 amino acids. CDR1 is SGHDT, CDR2 YYEEEE, per germline. The chain's CDR3 is CASSLEVGQPQHF. In DNA form, the CDR3 reads TGTGCCAGCAGCTTGGAGGTGGGGCAGCCCCAGCATTTT. Looking up the rest from reference TRBV5-6 and TRBJ1-5 gives the full variable domain: DAGVTQSPTHLIKTRGQQVTLRCSPKSGHDTVSWYQQALGQGPQFIFQYYEEEERQRGNFPDRFSGHQFPNYSSELNVNALLLGDSALYLCASSLEVGQPQHFGDGTRLSIL.

In its sample, this clonotype was seen a few times. The chain uses TRBV3-1 and TRBJ2-3; D not certain. Trimming took 0 bases from V and 0 from J, leaving 10 bases between them. The CDR3 totals 16 residues. Germline V gives CDR1 LGHDT, CDR2 YNNKEL (reference sequence). The CDR3 reads CASSQEIAASTDTQYF. As DNA, the CDR3 is TGTGCCAGCAGCCAAGAGATAGCAGCTAGCACAGATACGCAGTATTTT.

The chain carries TRBV4-1 and TRBJ1-5; the D is unclear. Trimming removed 2 bases at V and 5 bases at J, with 7 bases between. The germline V gene encodes CDR1 MGHRA and CDR2 YSYEKL. The CDR3 length is 13 residues. Written as DNA, the CDR3 is TGCGCCAGCAGCCAACGTACCGATCAGCCCCAGCATTTT. Encoded protein: CASSQRTDQPQHF.

This chain uses TRBV4-1 with TRBJ1-2, with 8 bases aligning to TRBD1. The V and J ends lost 3 bases and 6 bases, in that order; junction bases with no gene match: 6. The CDR3 totals 14 residues. The germline V gene has CDR1 MGHRA and CDR2 YSYEKL. The CDR3 nucleotides are TGCGCCAGCAGCCAGCCGGACAGGGAGGATGGCTACACCTTC. Translating gives CASSQPDREDGYTF.

The V gene is TRBV12-3 or TRBV12-4, the J gene TRBJ2-7; 7 bases fit TRBD1. V shed 6 bases, J shed 6 bases, and the junction held 8 bases outside the gene matches. The CDR3 covers 13 residues. The CDR3 here is CASSSRQGAEQYF. For the CDR3, the DNA is TGTGCCAGCAGCTCTCGACAGGGTGCCGAGCAGTACTTC.

This clonotype was observed a handful of times. The chain joins TRBV27 to TRBJ2-3; a weak D match, TRBD1 (5 bases). Germline CDR1 MNHEY, CDR2 SMNVEV (reference sequence). The V end was cut by 4 bases, the J end by 4 bases, with 6 bases between. This CDR3 is 12 amino acids long. CDR3 sequence: CASSSRADTQYF. The CDR3 DNA reads as TGTGCCAGCAGTTCCAGGGCAGATACGCAGTATTTT.

With respect to this clonotype: The CDR3 ends on some other residue instead of the conserved phenylalanine or tryptophan, so this is likely a read error. This chain links TRBV5-4 with TRBJ2-3; the D is unclear. Germline V gene sequence: CDR1 SGHNT, CDR2 YYREEE (reference sequence). V was cut by 0 bases and J by 0 bases, with 8 bases left in between. The CDR3 is made up of 15 amino acids. CDR3 DNA: TGTGCCAGCAGCTTGGCGCAGTATAGCACAGATACGCAGTATTAT. Protein product: CASSLAQYSTDTQYY.